The 24 T cell receptor beta chains presented below share a single source sample, sequenced in a study of blood T cell repertoires in COVID-19. Generated by immunoSEQ multiplex PCR, the TCRdb table keeps only in-frame clones and is missing some. The repertoire has about 300,000 clones, 85% to 90% of them found once; the top ten carry roughly 6.1%. The sequenced sample consisted of peripheral blood. These receptor sequences come from a woman aged 50 to 60 with COVID-19, enrolled during active disease.

The genes are TRBV27 and TRBJ1-2; a weak D match, TRBD1 (6 bases). Germline V gives CDR1 MNHEY, CDR2 SMNVEV (reference sequence). V lost 0 bases and J lost 4, with 18 bases in between. The CDR3 contains 17 residues. The DNA of the CDR3 is TGTGCCAGCAGTTTATCGATTTATGCAGGGGTCCTCTATGGCTACACCTTC. It codes for CASSLSIYAGVLYGYTF.

CDR3 residues: CASSFGRVTDTQYF. In nucleotides, the CDR3 is TGTGCCAGCAGCTTTGGGCGGGTAACAGATACGCAGTATTTT. The chain joins TRBV11-3 to TRBJ2-3, with D possibly TRBD2 on 5 matching bases. The CDR3 is made up of 14 amino acids. Germline V gene data show CDR1 as SGHNT and CDR2 as YENEEA. The V and J ends lost 3 bases and 3 bases respectively, with 10 bases between them. The variable domain in full, completed from reference TRBV11-3 and TRBJ2-3, reads EAGVVQSPRYKIIEKKQPVAFWCNPISGHNTLYWYLQNLGQGPELLIRYENEEAVDDSQLPKDRFSAERLKGVDSTLKIQPAELGDSAVYLCASSFGRVTDTQYFGPGTRLTVL.

Comment on this clone: Different DNA sequences within this sample yield the same CDR3. The chain carries TRBV12-5 and TRBJ1-2; weak D call: TRBD1 (6 bases). The V and J ends lost 5 bases and 7 bases respectively, with 17 bases between them. This CDR3 region has 14 residues. CDR1 and CDR2 (germline): LGHNT, FRNRAP. CDR3 residues: CASGLAGGAGGYTF. The CDR3 nucleotides read TGTGCTAGTGGTCTCGCGGGGGGGGCAGGTGGCTACACCTTC.

This clone occurred once. The chain joins TRBV19 to TRBJ1-2, with TRBD1 as a possible D gene (6 bases). V gave up 7 bases and J gave up 5 bases, with 14 bases separating them. Per the germline V gene, CDR1 is LNHDA and CDR2 is SQIVND (reference sequence). The CDR3 contains 13 residues. The CDR3 DNA reads TGTGCCAGTACCGACAGGAGATTATATGGCTACACCTTC. This translates into CASTDRRLYGYTF.

The sample holds one count of this clone. Here the CDR3 DNA reads TGTGCCAGTAGAAAAAATAGCGGGAGCTCCTACGAGCAGTACTTC. Protein sequence: CASRKNSGSSYEQYF. V is TRBV19 and J is TRBJ2-7; TRBD2 matches at 9 bases. CDR1 and CDR2 from the germline V gene are LNHDA and SQIVND (reference sequence). The J segment lost 0 bases and the V segment lost 6 bases, leaving 6 bases of the junction unmatched. The CDR3 is 15 amino acids.

The chain recombines TRBV12-3 or TRBV12-4 with TRBJ1-5, with D tentatively TRBD1 (6 bases). The CDR3 length is 13 residues. Between the trimmed V and J ends, which lost 6 bases and 7 bases, there was a span of 13 bases. CDR3 nucleotides: TGTGCCAGCAGCAAACAGGGTCACCAGCCCCAGCATTTT. As protein: CASSKQGHQPQHF.

This sequence joins TRBV2 and TRBJ2-1; 8 positions match TRBD2. This CDR3 is 15 amino acids long. The junction had 4 bases not matched to a gene; V was cut back by 4 bases and J by 2 bases. Germline V CDR1 and CDR2: SNHLY, FYNNEI. CDR3: CASSGGSGTYNEQFF. The CDR3, as DNA: TGTGCCAGCAGTGGGGGTAGCGGGACCTACAATGAGCAGTTCTTC.

This chain uses TRBV6-5 with TRBJ2-4, with D uncertain. This CDR3 spans 15 amino acids. The V and J ends lost 5 bases and 7 bases respectively, with 18 bases between them. The germline V gene has CDR1 MNHEY and CDR2 SVGAGI. The CDR3 here is CASSPLLADGNIQYF. CDR3 bases: TGTGCCAGCAGTCCGTTATTAGCCGACGGTAACATTCAGTACTTC.

A note on this clone: Germline and junction disagree at one end, which may indicate a read error. V gene TRBV27 combines with J gene TRBJ2-2, with 11 bases identical to TRBD2. Germline V CDR1 and CDR2: MNHEY, SMNVEV (reference sequence). CDR3 length equals 17 residues. CDR3 amino acids: CASSISVGTSGRAELFF. In nucleotides, the CDR3 is TGTGCCAGCAGTATATCTGTAGGGACTAGCGGACGGGCGGAGCTGTTTTTT.

The V gene is TRBV7-2, the J gene TRBJ2-2; 8 bases match TRBD1. V gave up 2 bases and J gave up 7 bases; unmatched junction bases: 6. The CDR3 sequence is 15 residues long. The germline gives CDR1 SGHTA, CDR2 FQGNSA. CDR3: CASSLSDRAVGELFF. Here the CDR3 DNA reads TGTGCCAGCAGCTTATCGGACAGGGCGGTCGGGGAGCTGTTTTTT.

V and J are TRBV29-1 and TRBJ2-2; maybe TRBD2 (5 bases). The CDR3 has 14 amino acids. Trimming removed 5 bases at V and 0 bases at J, with 10 bases between. Per the germline V gene, CDR1 is SQVTM and CDR2 is ANQGSEA. The chain's CDR3 is CSVHPGTNTGELFF. CDR3 DNA sequence: TGCAGCGTTCACCCGGGAACGAACACCGGGGAGCTGTTTTTT.

This clone was seen once. The rearrangement joins TRBV4-1 to TRBJ2-5; TRBD2 aligns across 8 bases. The CDR3 covers 21 residues. The germline V gene has CDR1 MGHRA and CDR2 YSYEKL. V shed 4 bases, J shed 2 bases, and the junction held 24 bases outside the gene matches. The CDR3 DNA follows: TGCGCCAGCAGCCCTACCGGGAGGGGAGCGGGAAGGGATAAGTTACAAGAGACCCAGTACTTC. Protein: CASSPTGRGAGRDKLQETQYF.

This clone has a single count. The V and J genes are TRBV30 and TRBJ2-2; D may be TRBD2 (5 bases). The germline CDR1 and CDR2 sequences are GTSNPN and SVGIG (reference sequence). The CDR3 sequence is 14 residues long. Deletions cut 1 base from V and 8 bases from J, with 14 bases between. The CDR3 region is CAWSAMTIRGELFF. CDR3 bases: TGTGCCTGGAGTGCTATGACTATCCGTGGGGAGCTGTTTTTT.

This clone has just a few counts. This chain's CDR3 is CASSSQGLETYEQYF. The CDR3 DNA is TGTGCCAGTAGTTCGCAGGGGCTCGAGACCTACGAGCAGTACTTC. J is TRBJ2-7 and V is TRBV19; a possible D gene is TRBD1 (6 bases). Germline CDR1 and CDR2: LNHDA and SQIVND (reference sequence). The CDR3 is 15 amino acids. V was clipped by 5 bases and J by 2 bases, with 16 bases between them.

This chain links TRBV20-1 with TRBJ1-1, with D unresolved. V lost 2 bases and J lost 7, with 5 bases in between. This CDR3 has 10 amino acids. CDR1 DFQATT and CDR2 SNEGSKA come from the germline V gene (reference sequence). The CDR3 bases are TGCAGTGCTAGACGCAGTGAAGCTTTCTTT. It specifies CSARRSEAFF.

This chain connects TRBV10-1 to TRBJ2-1, with unresolved D. CDR1 and CDR2 (germline): WNHNN, SYGVQD (reference sequence). The CDR3 spans 11 residues. Trimming removed 3 bases from V and 6 bases from J, with 3 bases in between. The chain's CDR3 is CASSDSNEQFF. CDR3 nucleotides: TGCGCCAGCAGTGACAGCAATGAGCAGTTCTTC.

The CDR3 loop is CASSLDQAPHSPLHF. The CDR3 region has the DNA TGTGCCAGCAGCTTGGATCAGGCCCCTCATTCACCCCTCCACTTT. V gene TRBV5-8 combines with J gene TRBJ1-6; D unresolved. Trimming took off 0 bases at V and 8 bases at J, with 12 bases between the two ends. CDR1 is SGHTS and CDR2 is YDEGEE in the germline V gene. The CDR3 has 15 residues.

This rearrangement joins TRBV4-1 to TRBJ2-5; 7 bases agree with TRBD1. With 2 bases clipped from V and 2 bases from J, the junction kept 2 bases outside the gene matches. This CDR3 comprises 14 residues. In germline, CDR1 is MGHRA, CDR2 YSYEKL. This CDR3 reads CASSQPGQQETQYF. The CDR3, as DNA: TGCGCCAGCAGCCAACCGGGACAGCAAGAGACCCAGTACTTC.

CDR3 loop: CASSPPKDRTTEAFF. The DNA for the CDR3 is TGTGCCAGCTCACCACCCAAGGACAGGACTACTGAAGCTTTCTTT. This chain uses TRBV18 with TRBJ1-1; TRBD1 agrees at 7 bases. The length of the CDR3 is 15 residues. Trimming at V came to 0 bases and at J to 5 bases, leaving 6 bases not matched to a gene. Germline V gene lookup returns CDR1 KGHSH and CDR2 LQKENI.

CDR3 in amino acids: CASSLGPGNEQFF. The CDR3 DNA reads TGTGCCAGCAGCTTGGGGCCTGGTAATGAGCAGTTCTTC. The rearrangement joins TRBV5-6 to TRBJ2-1, with no clear D. CDR1 SGHDT and CDR2 YYEEEE come from the germline V gene. V shed 0 bases and J shed 7 bases, with 8 bases lying between them. The CDR3 spans 13 residues.

J is TRBJ1-1 and V is TRBV18; possible D gene TRBD1, 6 bases. CDR3 length: 14 residues. From germline, CDR1 is KGHSH and CDR2 LQKENI. The V end was cut by 5 bases, the J end by 0 bases, with 10 bases between. The CDR3 sequence is CASSAGQMNTEAFF. The CDR3, as DNA: TGTGCCAGCTCAGCCGGACAGATGAACACTGAAGCTTTCTTT.

The chain is built from TRBV7-9 and TRBJ1-6; 7 bases line up with TRBD1. The junction had 3 bases not matched to a gene; V was cut back by 3 bases and J by 7 bases. The CDR3 has 14 amino acids. Germline V CDR1 and CDR2: SEHNR, FQNEAQ (reference sequence). CDR3 DNA: TGTGCCAGCAGCTTGGCACAGGGGAATTCACCCCTCCACTTT. Its translation is CASSLAQGNSPLHF.

This clone has just a few counts. V gene TRBV6-5 combines with J gene TRBJ1-1, with 8 positions matching TRBD1. CDR3 length: 15 amino acids. The V and J ends lost 4 bases and 4 bases, in that order; junction bases with no gene match: 8. Per germline, CDR1 MNHEY and CDR2 SVGAGI. CDR3 coding DNA: TGTGCCAGCAGTTTTGCGACAGGGGTGGGCACTGAAGCTTTCTTT. Protein product: CASSFATGVGTEAFF.

The chain links TRBV11-2 to TRBJ2-4; 7 positions match TRBD2. V was clipped by 3 bases and J by 6 bases; unmatched bases: 8. The germline V gene encodes CDR1 SGHAT and CDR2 FQNNGV. The CDR3 runs to 15 residues. This CDR3 reads CASSLTSPGRNIQYF. CDR3 DNA: TGTGCCAGCAGCTTGACTAGCCCCGGAAGAAACATTCAGTACTTC.